This TCR beta chain stems from a study of blood T cells in healthy people across ages. A sample-barcoded 5' primer and a J-beta primer mix were used in a second PCR of roughly 7 to 11 cycles. MiXCR, run by TCRdb on the 5' RACE reads, gives a single entry per CDR3 protein. The sample contains around 520,000 distinct CDR3 sequences, about 27% of which appear only once. This CDR3 region has 13 residues. V lost 10 bases to trimming and J lost 0 bases, with 12 bases between them. Germline-derived CDR1 and CDR2 are SGDLS and YYNGEE. These data are also associated with another study on T cells of mothers and their children.

The rearrangement links TRBV9 to TRBJ2-3; D is perhaps TRBD1 (5 bases). The sample taken for sequencing was blood. This receptor was identified in a boy aged 2-15 years in good health. The CDR3 coding sequence is TGTGCCGGCGCACGGACAAGCACAGATACGCAGTATTTT. As protein: CAGARTSTDTQYF.